This T cell receptor (beta chain) was obtained from a study of cytomegalovirus exposure and HLA in healthy donors. The CDR3 has 15 residues. V shed 1 base and J shed 2 bases, with 12 bases lying between them. From germline, CDR1 is SEHNR and CDR2 FQNEAQ (reference sequence). The PCR ran on 60 Vbeta and 13 Jbeta primers. Sequencing was performed with immunoSEQ multiplex PCR; in TCRdb, only in-frame clones are kept and a portion is missing. The data hold about 150,000 clones, with more than 60% observed a single time. The receptor comes from a woman in her thirties or forties in good health and CMV-seronegative. Sequenced: PBMCs. This chain uses TRBV7-9 with TRBJ2-7; weak D call: TRBD1 (7 bases). CDR3 coding DNA: TGTGCCAGCAGCTTAGAGGAGGGGGCAACCTACGAGCAGTACTTC. This codes for CASSLEEGATYEQYF.